The clone carrying this T cell receptor (beta chain) was observed once. The entry originates in a study of CD39 and CD103 CD8 tumor-infiltrating T cells. The assay was immunoSEQ multiplex PCR, and TCRdb's table has in-frame clones only and misses some. The data contain thousands of clones, around 66% of them singletons. V was pared by 6 bases and J by 8 bases, with 15 bases of the junction left unmatched. The CDR3 consists of 16 residues. CDR1 and CDR2 from the germline V gene are MNHEY and SMNVEV (reference sequence). No therapy was ongoing when samples were collected. CD8+CD4-CD45RA- cells, CCR7-positive or negative, formed the memory CD8 sort.

The TCR was taken from a human donor with head and neck squamous cell carcinoma. This chain connects TRBV27 to TRBJ2-1; 8 bases are a match to TRBD2. Material for sequencing was CD8+ T cells sorted from blood. Subset meaning: total memory CD8 T cells (CD45RA-CCR7+/-) from blood or uninvolved lymph node. CDR3 loop: CASRGQYGGRFYEQFF. DNA for the CDR3: TGTGCCAGCAGGGGGCAATACGGCGGGAGGTTCTATGAGCAGTTCTTC.